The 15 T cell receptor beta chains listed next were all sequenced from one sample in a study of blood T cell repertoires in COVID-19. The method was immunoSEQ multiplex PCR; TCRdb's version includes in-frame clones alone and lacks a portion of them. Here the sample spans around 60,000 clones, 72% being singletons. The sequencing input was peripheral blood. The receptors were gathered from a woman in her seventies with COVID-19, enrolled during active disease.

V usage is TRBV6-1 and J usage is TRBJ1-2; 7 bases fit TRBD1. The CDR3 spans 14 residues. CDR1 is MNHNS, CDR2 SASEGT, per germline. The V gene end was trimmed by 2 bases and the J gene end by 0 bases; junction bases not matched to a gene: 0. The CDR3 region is CASSETGANYGYTF. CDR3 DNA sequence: TGTGCCAGCAGTGAAACAGGGGCTAACTATGGCTACACCTTC.

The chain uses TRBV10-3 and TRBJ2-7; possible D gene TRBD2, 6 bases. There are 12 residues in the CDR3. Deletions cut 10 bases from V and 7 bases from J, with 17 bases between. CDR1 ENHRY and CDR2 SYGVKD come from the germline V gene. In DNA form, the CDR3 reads TGTGCCACTTCTGGGGGGAAGGCGGAGCAGTACGTC. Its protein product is CATSGGKAEQYV.

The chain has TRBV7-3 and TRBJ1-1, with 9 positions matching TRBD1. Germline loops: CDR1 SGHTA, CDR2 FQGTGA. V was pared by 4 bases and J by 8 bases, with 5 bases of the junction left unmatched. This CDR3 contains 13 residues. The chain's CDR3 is CASSSRTGAEAFF. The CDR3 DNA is TGTGCCAGCAGCTCTAGGACAGGGGCGGAAGCTTTCTTT.

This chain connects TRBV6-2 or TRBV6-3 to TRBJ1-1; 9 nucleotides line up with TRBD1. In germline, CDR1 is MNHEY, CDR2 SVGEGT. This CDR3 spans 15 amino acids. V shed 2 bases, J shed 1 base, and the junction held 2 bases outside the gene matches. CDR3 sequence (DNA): TGTGCCAGCAGTTACACGGGACAGGGGAACACTGAAGCTTTCTTT. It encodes CASSYTGQGNTEAFF.

The CDR3 DNA follows: TGTGCCAGTAGACGCGGGGCTAGCTCCTACGAGCAGTACTTC. This sequence encodes CASRRGASSYEQYF. The chain combines TRBV19 with TRBJ2-7; TRBD2 might be the D (6 bases). Trimming shortened V by 6 bases and J by 0 bases, and 12 bases separated the two germline ends. This CDR3 region has 14 residues. Germline loops: CDR1 LNHDA, CDR2 SQIVND (reference sequence).

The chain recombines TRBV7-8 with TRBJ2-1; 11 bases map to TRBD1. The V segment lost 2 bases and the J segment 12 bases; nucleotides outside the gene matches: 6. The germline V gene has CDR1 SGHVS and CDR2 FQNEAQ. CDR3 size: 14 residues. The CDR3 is CASSLQDRGPRQFF. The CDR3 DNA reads TGTGCCAGCAGCTTACAGGACAGGGGGCCCAGGCAGTTCTTC.

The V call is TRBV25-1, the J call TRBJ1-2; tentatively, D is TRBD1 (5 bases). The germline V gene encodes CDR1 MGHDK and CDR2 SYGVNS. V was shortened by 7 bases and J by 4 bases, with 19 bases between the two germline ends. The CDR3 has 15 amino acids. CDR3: CASTPHGGSGYGYTF. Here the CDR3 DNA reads TGTGCCAGCACCCCCCATGGGGGGAGCGGCTATGGCTACACCTTC.

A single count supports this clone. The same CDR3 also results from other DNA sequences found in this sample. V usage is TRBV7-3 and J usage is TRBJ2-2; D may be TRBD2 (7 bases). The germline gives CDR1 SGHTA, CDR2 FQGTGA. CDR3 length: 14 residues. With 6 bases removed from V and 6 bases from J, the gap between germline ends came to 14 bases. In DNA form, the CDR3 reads TGTGCCAGCAGTAACAGGGACTACGCCGGGGAGCTGTTTTTT. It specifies CASSNRDYAGELFF.

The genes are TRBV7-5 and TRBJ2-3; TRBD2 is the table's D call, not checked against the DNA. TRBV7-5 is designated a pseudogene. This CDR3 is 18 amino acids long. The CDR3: CARSLENLAGGPTDTQYF. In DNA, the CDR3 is TGTGCCAGAAGCTTAGAGAATCTAGCGGGAGGGCCCACAGATACGCAGTATTTT.

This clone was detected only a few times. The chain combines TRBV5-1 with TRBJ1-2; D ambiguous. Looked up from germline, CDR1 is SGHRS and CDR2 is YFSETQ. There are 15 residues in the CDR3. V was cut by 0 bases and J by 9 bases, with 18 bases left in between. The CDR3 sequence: CASSLDGSPERSYTF. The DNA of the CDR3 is TGCGCCAGCAGCTTGGATGGCAGCCCAGAGAGGAGCTACACCTTC.

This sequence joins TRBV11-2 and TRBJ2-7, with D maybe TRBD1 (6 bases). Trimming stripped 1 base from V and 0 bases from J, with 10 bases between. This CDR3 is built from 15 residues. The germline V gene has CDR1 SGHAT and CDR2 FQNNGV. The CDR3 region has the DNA TGTGCCAGCAGCTTAGTGCAGGGGCACTCCTACGAGCAGTACTTC. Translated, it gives CASSLVQGHSYEQYF.

The CDR3 DNA sequence: TGTGCCAGCAGACAAAGTCTAGCGGGGGGGCCCTCCTACAATGAGCAGTTCTTC. Translation: CASRQSLAGGPSYNEQFF. J is TRBJ2-1 and V is TRBV5-6; 12 bases align to TRBD2. CDR3 length: 18 amino acids. Germline lookup yields CDR1 SGHDT and CDR2 YYEEEE. V lost 5 bases, J lost 0 bases, and 9 bases stayed unmatched.

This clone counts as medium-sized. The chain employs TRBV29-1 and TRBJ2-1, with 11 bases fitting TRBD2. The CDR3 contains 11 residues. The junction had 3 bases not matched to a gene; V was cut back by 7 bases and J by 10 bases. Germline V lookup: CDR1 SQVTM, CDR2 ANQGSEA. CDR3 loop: CSGLAGGEQFF. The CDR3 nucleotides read TGCAGCGGGTTAGCGGGAGGGGAGCAGTTCTTC.

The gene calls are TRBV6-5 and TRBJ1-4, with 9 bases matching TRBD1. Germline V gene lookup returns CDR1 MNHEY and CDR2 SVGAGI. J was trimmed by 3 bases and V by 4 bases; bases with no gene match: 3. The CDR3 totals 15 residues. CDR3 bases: TGTGCCAGCAGTTCCCGACAGGGGGCTAATGAAAAACTGTTTTTT. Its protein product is CASSSRQGANEKLFF.

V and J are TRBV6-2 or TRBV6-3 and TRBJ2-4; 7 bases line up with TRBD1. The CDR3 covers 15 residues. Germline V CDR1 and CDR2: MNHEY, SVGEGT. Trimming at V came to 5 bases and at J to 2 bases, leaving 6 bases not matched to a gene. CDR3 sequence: CASSGDRTTKNIQYF. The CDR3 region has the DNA TGTGCCAGCAGTGGGGACAGAACCACCAAAAACATTCAGTACTTC.